The clone carrying this T cell receptor beta chain appeared a single time. Its antigen is not known. Measured with immunoSEQ multiplex PCR; TCRdb has only the in-frame clones, and not every one. Of about 44,000 clones detected, more than 85% appear once; the ten largest clones hold just under 4%. This record belongs to a study of a mutant IDH1 vaccine in newly diagnosed glioma. J lost 4 bases, V lost 4 bases, and 6 bases had no gene match. CDR1 SEHNR and CDR2 FQNEAQ come from the germline V gene (reference sequence). The length of the CDR3 is 16 residues. Time point reported: week 23, last vaccination. The vaccine gave 300 ug of a 20-mer mutant IDH1 peptide subcutaneously per dose.

The receptor was isolated from a man between 45 and 60 years old with glioma. This rearrangement joins TRBV7-9 to TRBJ2-2; TRBD2 matches at 10 bases. The starting material was PBMCs, obtained from a glioma patient whose treatment included an IDH1 peptide vaccine. The CDR3: CASSSGAGGVTGELFF. In DNA form, the CDR3 reads TGTGCCAGCAGCTCCGGAGCGGGAGGGGTCACCGGGGAGCTGTTTTTT.